The T cell receptor beta chain described here comes from a study of cytomegalovirus exposure and HLA in healthy donors. Primers included in the PCR were 60 Vbeta and 13 Jbeta primers. The assay was immunoSEQ multiplex PCR, and TCRdb's table has in-frame clones only and misses some. The table shows about 140,000 clones, with 75% occurring only once. Trimming took 6 bases from V and 0 from J; bases not matched to a gene: 5. The CDR3 runs 15 residues. The germline gives CDR1 MNHEY, CDR2 SVGAGI. The chain carries TRBV6-5 and TRBJ2-7, with TRBD2 matching 10 bases. Sequencing was performed on PBMCs. The sequence came from a man younger than 30 in good health and CMV-seropositive. Written as DNA, the CDR3 is TGTGCCAGCAGAACTAGCGGGAAGAGCTCCTACGAGCAGTACTTC. This translates into CASRTSGKSSYEQYF.